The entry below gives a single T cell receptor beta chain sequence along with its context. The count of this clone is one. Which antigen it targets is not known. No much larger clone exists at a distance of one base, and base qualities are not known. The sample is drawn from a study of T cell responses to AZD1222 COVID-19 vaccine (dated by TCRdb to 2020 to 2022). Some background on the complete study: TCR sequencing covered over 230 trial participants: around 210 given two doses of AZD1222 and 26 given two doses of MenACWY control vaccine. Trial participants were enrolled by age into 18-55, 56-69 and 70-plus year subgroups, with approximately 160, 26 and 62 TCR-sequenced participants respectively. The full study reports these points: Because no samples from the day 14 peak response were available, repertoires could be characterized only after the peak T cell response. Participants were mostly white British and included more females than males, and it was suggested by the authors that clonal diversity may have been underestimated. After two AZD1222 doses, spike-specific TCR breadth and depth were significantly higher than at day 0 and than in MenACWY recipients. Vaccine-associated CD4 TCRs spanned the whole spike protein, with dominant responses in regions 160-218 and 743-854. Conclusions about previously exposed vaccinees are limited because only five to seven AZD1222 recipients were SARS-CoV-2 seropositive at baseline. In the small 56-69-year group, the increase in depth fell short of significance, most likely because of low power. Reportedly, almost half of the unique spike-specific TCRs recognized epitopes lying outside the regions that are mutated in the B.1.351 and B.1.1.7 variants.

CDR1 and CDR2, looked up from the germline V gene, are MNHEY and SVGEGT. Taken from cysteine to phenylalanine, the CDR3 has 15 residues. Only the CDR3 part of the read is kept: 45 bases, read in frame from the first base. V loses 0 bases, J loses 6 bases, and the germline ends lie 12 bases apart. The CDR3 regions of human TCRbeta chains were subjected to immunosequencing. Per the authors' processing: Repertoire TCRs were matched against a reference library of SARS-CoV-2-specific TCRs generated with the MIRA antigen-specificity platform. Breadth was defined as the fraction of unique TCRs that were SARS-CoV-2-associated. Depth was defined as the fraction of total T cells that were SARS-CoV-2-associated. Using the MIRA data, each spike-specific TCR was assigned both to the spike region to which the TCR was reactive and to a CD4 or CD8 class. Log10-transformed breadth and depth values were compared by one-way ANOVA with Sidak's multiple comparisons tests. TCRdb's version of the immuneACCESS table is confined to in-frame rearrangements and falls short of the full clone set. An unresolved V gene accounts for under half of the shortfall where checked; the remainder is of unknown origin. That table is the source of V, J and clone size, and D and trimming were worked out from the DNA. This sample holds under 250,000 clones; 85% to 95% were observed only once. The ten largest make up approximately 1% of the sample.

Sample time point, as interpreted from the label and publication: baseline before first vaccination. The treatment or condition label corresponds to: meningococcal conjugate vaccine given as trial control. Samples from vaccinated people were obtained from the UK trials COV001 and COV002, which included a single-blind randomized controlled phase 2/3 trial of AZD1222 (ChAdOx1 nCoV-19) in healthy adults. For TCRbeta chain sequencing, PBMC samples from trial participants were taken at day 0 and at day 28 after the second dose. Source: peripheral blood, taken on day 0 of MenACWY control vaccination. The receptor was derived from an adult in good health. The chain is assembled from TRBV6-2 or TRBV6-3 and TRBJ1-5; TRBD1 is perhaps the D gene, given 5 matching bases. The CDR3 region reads CASSYSRGRAQPQHF. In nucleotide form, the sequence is TGTGCCAGCAGTTACTCGAGGGGAAGGGCTCAGCCCCAGCATTTT.